This passage covers 7 T cell receptor beta chains from one sample sequenced in a study of blood T cell repertoires in COVID-19. Profiled with immunoSEQ multiplex PCR; TCRdb holds only in-frame clones, not every one. The top ten hold approximately 31% of the sample, which has nearly 11,000 clones, approximately 85% seen once. The sequenced material came from peripheral blood. The source is a man aged 50-59 years with active COVID-19.

The V and J genes are TRBV28 and TRBJ2-6; a weak D match, TRBD2 (5 bases). The CDR3 consists of 14 residues. The V and J ends lost 8 bases and 1 base respectively, with 9 bases between them. CDR1 MDHEN and CDR2 SYDVKM come from the germline V gene. This CDR3 is CASELGSGANVLTF. The CDR3 coding sequence is TGTGCCAGCGAACTAGGGTCTGGGGCCAACGTCCTGACTTTC.

V usage is TRBV11-2 and J usage is TRBJ2-1; D is uncertain. The CDR3 loop spans 17 amino acids. Germline V gene data show CDR1 as SGHAT and CDR2 as FQNNGV. Trimming removed 0 bases at V and 7 bases at J, with 19 bases between. CDR3 residues: CASSLDTTMISGNEQFF. The CDR3 nucleotides are TGTGCCAGCAGCTTAGATACTACTATGATCTCTGGGAATGAGCAGTTCTTC.

The chain recombines TRBV5-5 with TRBJ2-7, with 13 bases that match TRBD2. CDR1 is SGHKS, CDR2 YYEKEE, per germline (reference sequence). This CDR3 region has 17 residues. V was clipped by 3 bases and J by 0 bases; unmatched bases: 6. CDR3 amino acids: CASSSGTSGVSSYEQYF. The CDR3 DNA sequence: TGTGCCAGCAGCTCCGGGACTAGCGGGGTTAGCTCCTACGAGCAGTACTTC. Drawing the rest from reference TRBV5-5 and TRBJ2-7, the complete variable domain is DAGVTQSPTHLIKTRGQQVTLRCSPISGHKSVSWYQQVLGQGPQFIFQYYEKEERGRGNFPDRFSARQFPNYSSELNVNALLLGDSALYLCASSSGTSGVSSYEQYFGPGTRLTVT.

The chain uses TRBV4-2 and TRBJ2-1, with 15 positions matching TRBD2. V dropped 3 bases and J dropped 5; count of bases not matched to a gene: 5. Germline-derived CDR1 and CDR2 are LGHNA and YNFKEQ. The CDR3 spans 17 residues. The CDR3, as DNA: TGTGCCAGCAGCCAGCTCGGGACTAGCGGGGGGAACAATGAGCAGTTCTTC. The encoded protein is CASSQLGTSGGNNEQFF.

The J gene is TRBJ2-7, the V gene TRBV19, with 8 bases lining up with TRBD2. This CDR3 spans 14 amino acids. Unmatched junction bases numbered 2, after V lost 2 bases and J lost 2 bases. The germline V gene encodes CDR1 LNHDA and CDR2 SQIVND (reference sequence). The CDR3 here is CASSISGGAYEQYF. CDR3 sequence (DNA): TGTGCCAGTAGTATAAGCGGGGGAGCCTACGAGCAGTACTTC.

V gene TRBV6-6 combines with J gene TRBJ2-5, with 7 nucleotides matching TRBD2. CDR1 and CDR2 (germline): MNHNY, SVGAGI (reference sequence). V dropped 6 bases and J dropped 2; count of bases not matched to a gene: 12. There are 16 residues in the CDR3. CDR3 nucleotide sequence: TGTGCCAGCAGCCCTATCCCCCCCGGGGGGCAAGAGACCCAGTACTTC. It codes for CASSPIPPGGQETQYF.

The V and J genes are TRBV9 and TRBJ2-3, with TRBD2 matching over 8 bases. This CDR3 is 16 amino acids long. From germline, CDR1 is SGDLS and CDR2 YYNGEE. With V trimmed by 3 bases and J by 1 base, 7 bases remained unmatched. The CDR3 nucleotides read TGTGCCAGCAGCGGACCTAGCGGGTCGGGCACAGATACGCAGTATTTT. Translation gives CASSGPSGSGTDTQYF.